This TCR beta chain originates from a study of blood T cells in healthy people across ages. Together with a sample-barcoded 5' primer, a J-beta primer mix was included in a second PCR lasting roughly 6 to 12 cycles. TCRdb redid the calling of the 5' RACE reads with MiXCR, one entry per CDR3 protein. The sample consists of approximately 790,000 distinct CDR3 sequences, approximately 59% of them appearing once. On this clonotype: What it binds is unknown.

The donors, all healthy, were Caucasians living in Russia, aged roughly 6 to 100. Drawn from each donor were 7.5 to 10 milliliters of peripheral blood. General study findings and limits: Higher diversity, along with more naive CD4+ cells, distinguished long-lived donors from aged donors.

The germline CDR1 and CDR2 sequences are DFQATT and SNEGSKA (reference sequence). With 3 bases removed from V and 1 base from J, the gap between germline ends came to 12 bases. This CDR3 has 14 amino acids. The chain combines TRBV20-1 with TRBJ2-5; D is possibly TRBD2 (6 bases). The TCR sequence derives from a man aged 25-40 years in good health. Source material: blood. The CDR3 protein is CSARMAGSQETQYF. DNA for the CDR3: TGCAGTGCTAGGATGGCGGGGAGCCAAGAGACCCAGTACTTC.